What follows are 13 T cell receptor beta chains derived from one specimen sequenced in a study of cytomegalovirus exposure and HLA in healthy donors. With 60 Vbeta and 13 Jbeta primers, the PCR was carried out. Produced via immunoSEQ multiplex PCR; TCRdb's table is partial and in-frame only. The data show approximately 130,000 clones, about three quarters seen once. The sample consisted of PBMCs. The receptors originated from a woman in her fifties or sixties in good health and CMV-seropositive.

The chain combines TRBV21-1 with TRBJ2-7; no check of the table's D call, TRBD1, against the DNA was made. TRBV21-1 is listed as a pseudogene. The CDR3 extends over 12 amino acids. CDR3 DNA sequence: TGTGCCAGCATCAGGGTTTACTACGAGCAGTACTTC. Translating gives CASIRVYYEQYF.

V is TRBV9 and J is TRBJ1-4, with D possibly matching TRBD1 (5 bases). The length of the CDR3 is 14 residues. The V end lost 4 bases, the J end lost 3 bases, and 10 bases lay between the germline ends. Germline lookup yields CDR1 SGDLS and CDR2 YYNGEE. CDR3: CASSRQTSNEKLFF. The CDR3 coding sequence is TGTGCCAGCAGCCGACAGACGTCTAATGAAAAACTGTTTTTT.

The chain links TRBV10-3 to TRBJ1-5, with 10 bases that match TRBD1. Germline V gene sequence: CDR1 ENHRY, CDR2 SYGVKD. V was pared by 10 bases and J by 1 base, with 10 bases of the junction left unmatched. CDR3 length: 16 amino acids. In DNA, the CDR3 is TGTGCCACCTACCCAGGACAGGGGGAGAGCAATCAGCCCCAGCATTTT. Protein: CATYPGQGESNQPQHF.

There are a few counts of this clone. The genes are TRBV4-1 and TRBJ1-5; D ambiguous. The CDR3 sequence is 16 residues long. Germline-derived CDR1 and CDR2 are MGHRA and YSYEKL. The V end lost 4 bases, the J end lost 7 bases, and 20 bases lay between the germline ends. This chain's CDR3 is CASSPALDAGRQPQHF. CDR3 nucleotide sequence: TGCGCCAGCAGCCCAGCCCTGGATGCGGGGAGACAGCCCCAGCATTTT.

The chain combines TRBV18 with TRBJ1-6, with a possible D match to TRBD1 (5 bases). This CDR3 is built from 15 residues. With 6 bases removed from V and 5 bases from J, the gap between germline ends came to 14 bases. The germline V gene encodes CDR1 KGHSH and CDR2 LQKENI. As DNA, the CDR3 is TGTGCCAGCTCGATACAGGAGTTAAATAATTCACCCCTCCACTTT. This gives the protein CASSIQELNNSPLHF.

The chain is built from TRBV11-2 and TRBJ2-1; TRBD2 is a possible D gene (6 bases). Per germline, CDR1 SGHAT and CDR2 FQNNGV. The CDR3 contains 12 residues. Trimming took off 4 bases at V and 6 bases at J, with 7 bases between the two ends. This CDR3 reads CASSWTTNEQFF. The CDR3 DNA reads as TGTGCCAGCAGCTGGACTACCAATGAGCAGTTCTTC.

CDR3 protein: CASRGANYEQYF. The CDR3 nucleotides are TGTGCCAGCAGGGGGGCGAACTACGAGCAGTACTTC. The chain recombines TRBV28 with TRBJ2-7, with a possible D match to TRBD1 (6 bases). The V end was cut by 6 bases, the J end by 3 bases, with 9 bases between. The CDR3 spans 12 residues. Germline assignment: CDR1 MDHEN and CDR2 SYDVKM.

This clone was observed a handful of times. The chain recombines TRBV5-1 with TRBJ1-3; D remains unclear. The CDR3 sequence is 15 residues long. Germline V gene lookup returns CDR1 SGHRS and CDR2 YFSETQ. V shed 0 bases and J shed 2 bases, with 9 bases lying between them. CDR3: CASSLVAGTGNTIYF. The CDR3 bases are TGCGCCAGCAGCTTGGTGGCGGGCACTGGAAACACCATATATTTT. The variable domain in full, with the rest retrieved from reference TRBV5-1 and TRBJ1-3, is KAGVTQTPRYLIKTRGQQVTLSCSPISGHRSVSWYQQTPGQGLQFLFEYFSETQRNKGNFPGRFSGRQFSNSRSEMNVSTLELGDSALYLCASSLVAGTGNTIYFGEGSWLTVV.

The chain recombines TRBV5-4 with TRBJ2-7; 7 bases align to TRBD1. The trim removed 5 bases at V and 5 bases at J, leaving 10 bases unmatched. Germline V gene sequence: CDR1 SGHNT, CDR2 YYREEE (reference sequence). The CDR3 is made up of 14 amino acids. The CDR3 bases are TGTGCCAGCAGACTTCAGGGGGTTCTCGACGAGCAGTACTTC. Translated: CASRLQGVLDEQYF.

V is TRBV7-6 and J is TRBJ2-7, with 9 nucleotides matching TRBD1. The CDR3 runs to 13 residues. With V trimmed by 4 bases and J by 6 bases, 4 bases remained unmatched. Germline CDR1 SGHVS, CDR2 FNYEAQ. The CDR3 loop is CASSSDRGFEQYF. The CDR3, as DNA: TGTGCCAGCAGCTCGGACAGGGGATTCGAGCAGTACTTC.

V usage is TRBV5-1 and J usage is TRBJ2-1, with TRBD2 identical over 12 bases. Germline-derived CDR1 and CDR2 are SGHRS and YFSETQ. This CDR3 region has 18 residues. V lost 0 bases, J lost 0 bases, and 4 bases stayed unmatched. The DNA for the CDR3 is TGCGCCAGCAGCTTGGTGGCTAGCGGGGGGGCCTCCTACAATGAGCAGTTCTTC. This gives the protein CASSLVASGGASYNEQFF.

The rearrangement joins TRBV2 to TRBJ1-1, with D maybe TRBD1 (6 bases). Germline CDR1 SNHLY, CDR2 FYNNEI. Trimming took off 10 bases at V and 2 bases at J, with 14 bases between the two ends. This CDR3 spans 13 amino acids. Here the CDR3 reads CANQFRGNTEAFF. Here the CDR3 DNA reads TGTGCCAACCAATTCAGGGGCAACACTGAAGCTTTCTTT.

This sequence joins TRBV27 and TRBJ2-7, with 11 bases identical to TRBD1. The CDR3 is 14 amino acids. Germline V lookup: CDR1 MNHEY, CDR2 SMNVEV (reference sequence). Trimming cost V 2 bases and J 6 bases; bases outside gene matches: 3. The CDR3 coding sequence is TGTGCCAGCAGTTTAGGGGACAGGGGGGCCGAGCAGTACTTC. Amino acid sequence: CASSLGDRGAEQYF.